This record covers a single T cell receptor beta chain. Its antigen is not yet known. For both bulk and single-cell sequencing, libraries were prepared with the iRepertoire multiplex PCR system and TCR subtype-specific primers. Multiplex PCR using primers aimed at the V, D and J gene regions produced the bulk TCR beta libraries. Each sample contributed roughly 100-500 ng of RNA as input for preparing the bulk TCR library. An Illumina MiSeq was used to sequence bulk TCR beta amplicons. Turning to the authors' computational methods: Sample misassignments and low-quality sequencing reads were filtered out during quality control steps. CDR3 was defined as the amino acids lying between the Y[YFLI]C motif of the V-gene and the [FW]GXGT motif of the J-segment. TRBV and TRBJ gene assignments and CDR3 clonotypes followed the IMGT database. TRBV expression in each sample was normalized to the mean expression of the same gene in PBMC from fewer than 45 healthy donors. Following TCRdb reprocessing, every CDR3 protein sequence forms one entry, and DNA is not provided. The V and J calls were determined by TCRdb, not by the authors. This sample's table contains over 20,000 distinct CDR3 sequences. The leading ten clones occupy 7.5% of the sample.

CDR1 LGHNA and CDR2 YNFKEQ were looked up in the germline V gene. The CDR3 contains 13 residues, cysteine and phenylalanine counted. Nucleotide data are not available. The source of the sample is a study of T cells in severe cutaneous drug reactions (dated by TCRdb to about 2019). As for the study more broadly: Patients were recruited between about 2011 and 2019 from Taiwan, Thailand and a European registry network. Libraries were prepared using iRepertoire multiplex PCR, and a comparison was cited by the authors in which similar capture of abundant clonotypes was shown across iRepertoire and 5' RACE methods with or without UMI. The study paired bulk TCR sequencing with single-cell sequencing, quantitative PCR validation, functional assays and transgenic mouse experiments. The Naranjo algorithm and the ALDEN drug causality algorithm were used to assign the culprit drug. Blister fluids/cells, PBMC and other biological samples were taken from patients in the acute stage or the recovery stage. Enrollment was limited to patients whose SJS/TEN or DRESS diagnosis was probable or definite according to RegiSCAR criteria.

The donors whose samples were sequenced had carbamazepine-induced Stevens-Johnson syndrome or toxic epidermal necrolysis (CBZ-SJS/TEN). The peripheral blood repertoires were taken from CBZ-SJS/TEN patients of two origins, roughly 5 Han Chinese and six European. To look for drug-specific clonotypes, next-generation sequencing was used to profile the T cell receptor repertoires of patients with drug-induced severe cutaneous adverse reactions. The RNA was isolated from either blister cells of skin lesions or peripheral blood mononuclear cells. Overall results and qualifications from the work: A public TCRbeta CDR3, present at a mean of approximately 13% in all seven CBZ-SJS/TEN blister samples, was undetectable or scarce in PBMC from tolerant controls and healthy donors. According to the authors, further study is still needed to determine whether the public TCR generalizes to SJS/TEN caused by other drugs. CBZ-SJS/TEN patients showed strongly increased TRBV12-4 usage, with an average of around 31% in blister cells and roughly 4.8% in PBMC.

The V and J segments used are TRBV4-2 and TRBJ2-1. This TCR was recovered from a human donor with toxic epidermal necrolysis, a severe cutaneous drug reaction. Sequences were obtained from PBMCs. The CDR3 protein sequence reads: CASSQDWQDEQFF.